The present TCR beta chain was sequenced within a study of blood T cell repertoires in COVID-19 (dated by TCRdb to 2020 to 2021). Study-level background: Samples covering the acute and convalescent phases of COVID-19 were provided by collaborators in the United States, Italy and Spain. Subjects who had been exposed to COVID-19, were actively infected with it, or had recovered from it provided the deeply sampled blood TCRbeta repertoires that made up the dataset. The material from the prospective study consisted of cDNA or gDNA derived from T cells, B-cell-depleted T cells, or PBMCs. Sample metadata almost always included a de-identified subject ID, COVID-19 status, age in years and sex. The samples were drawn from the first 160 participants of the ongoing ImmuneRACE study and from roughly 1,300 subjects provided by 6 global collaborators. HLA class I and class II types, where available, came from metadata supplied by the sample provider rather than from assay-based typing. A freely available public database, intended as a resource for researchers studying the immune response to SARS-CoV-2, is where the repertoires were released. The paper's findings and limits, for the study overall: How much clinical and demographic metadata was included differed by source and by participant, and the metadata was provided uncurated.

The CDR3 numbers 14 residues from cysteine through phenylalanine. Only the CDR3 part of the read is kept: 42 bases, read in frame from the first base. At the junction V is shortened by 3 bases and J by 2 bases, with 10 bases in between. The germline V gene (reference sequence) gives CDR1 as LGHDT and CDR2 as YNNKEL. Points on this clone: Its binding antigen is unknown. Per-nucleotide qualities are absent, and no much larger clonotype sits a single base away.

TCRbeta CDR3 regions were amplified from genomic DNA using the immunoSEQ Assay, a bias-controlled multiplex PCR. As for the authors' bioinformatics: The number of nucleated cells in each sample was estimated from the amplification of reference gene primers within the assay. To quantify the absolute abundance of each unique TCRbeta CDR3 rearrangement, sequence reads were collapsed and filtered. For each sample, productive Simpson clonality was calculated as the square root of Simpson's diversity index over productive rearrangements. TCRdb carries this immuneACCESS record with in-frame sequences only. Its versions omit some clonotypes, under half of them owing to an unresolved V gene in the studies checked, with the rest unexplained. D and trimming come from the DNA, and the V and J calls and clone size come from that table. Counted in this sample were roughly 290,000 clones; 70% to 90% of them appeared once. 3.5% to 5.5% of the sample goes to the ten largest clones.

Participants in the prospective study were aged roughly 18 to 89 years, lived in 20 to 30 United States geographic areas, and enrolled through a virtual design. To assign participants to cohorts, the prospective study relied on clinical history that participants themselves reported in a screening survey and a study questionnaire. Recovered participants in ImmuneRACE Cohort 3 were defined as having two consecutive negative NP/OP PCR tests, clearance from a healthcare professional, or resolution of symptoms. Each participant in the prospective study had whole blood, serum and a nasopharyngeal or oropharyngeal swab collected by mobile phlebotomists. Participants in the prospective study had the option to provide additional blood draws and questionnaires over a 2-month period. Prospective study blood samples were shipped either frozen or at room temperature before DNA extraction.

Sequencing used PBMCs or T cells enriched from blood (not recorded which). The clonotype comes from a woman aged 25-40 years who had recovered from COVID-19. Recombination joined TRBV3-1 (or the pseudogene TRBV3-2) with TRBJ1-2; TRBD1 is possibly the D segment (6 matching bases). The DNA sequence follows: TGTGCCAGCAGCCATGGGCAGGGGAACTATGGCTACACCTTC. The translation is CASSHGQGNYGYTF.